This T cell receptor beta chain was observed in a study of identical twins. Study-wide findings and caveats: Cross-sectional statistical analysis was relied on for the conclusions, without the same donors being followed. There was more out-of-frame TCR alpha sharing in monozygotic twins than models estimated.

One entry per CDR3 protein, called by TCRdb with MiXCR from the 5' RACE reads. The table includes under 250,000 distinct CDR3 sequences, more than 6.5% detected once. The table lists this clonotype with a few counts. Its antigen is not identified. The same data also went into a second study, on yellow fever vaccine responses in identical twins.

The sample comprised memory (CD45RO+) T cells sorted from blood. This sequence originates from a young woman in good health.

CDR3 bases: TGTGCCAGCACCCCGGGACTTCTCACAGATACGCAGTATTTT. It codes for CASTPGLLTDTQYF. The chain carries TRBV28 and TRBJ2-3; D possibly corresponds to TRBD2 (6 bases). V was cut by 7 bases and J by 2 bases, with 13 bases left in between. This CDR3 spans 14 amino acids. Germline-derived CDR1 and CDR2 are MDHEN and SYDVKM.